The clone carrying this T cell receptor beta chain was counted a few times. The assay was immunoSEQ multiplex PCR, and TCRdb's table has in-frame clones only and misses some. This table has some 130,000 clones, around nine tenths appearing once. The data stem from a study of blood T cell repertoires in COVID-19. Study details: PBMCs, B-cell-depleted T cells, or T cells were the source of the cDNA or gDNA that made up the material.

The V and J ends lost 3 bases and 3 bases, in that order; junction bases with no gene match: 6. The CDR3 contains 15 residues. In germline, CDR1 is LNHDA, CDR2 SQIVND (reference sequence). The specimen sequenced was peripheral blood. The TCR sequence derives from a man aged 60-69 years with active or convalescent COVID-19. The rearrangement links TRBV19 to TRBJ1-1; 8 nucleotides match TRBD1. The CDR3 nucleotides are TGTGCCAGTAGTATCCACAGGGGGGCTGACACTGAAGCTTTCTTT. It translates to CASSIHRGADTEAFF.